This T cell receptor (beta chain) appears in the sequencing data of a study of beta chain features in type 1 diabetes. J was trimmed by 0 bases and V by 5 bases; bases with no gene match: 4. CDR3 length: 14 residues. Germline CDR1 and CDR2: SQVTM and ANQGSEA. The study's findings and limits: TCRB CDR3 length was moderately but significantly reduced in all four CD4+ subsets of Type 1 diabetes patients. Since sequencing was performed on cDNA, cells with high TCR expression could be over-represented.

Heparinised blood was drawn once per donor, averaging about 116 mL. Only a few counts were recorded for this clone. Antigen: not known. All of the isolated RNA was reverse transcribed, so expressed TCRB transcripts were sequenced. Measured with immunoSEQ multiplex PCR; TCRdb has only the in-frame clones, and not every one. The sample carries a few hundred thousand clones, approximately 14% recorded once. The chain uses TRBV29-1 and TRBJ1-5; 7 bases match TRBD1. The specimen was naive CD4+ T cells from blood. The receptor was isolated from a man aged 25 to 40 with type 1 diabetes. Written as DNA, the CDR3 is TGCAGCGTTTTAGACAGGGATAGCAATCAGCCCCAGCATTTT. Translated: CSVLDRDSNQPQHF.